One sample yielded the 32 T cell receptor beta chains listed below, sequenced in a study of CD8 T cells in ankylosing spondylitis. MiXCR was run by TCRdb on the 5' RACE reads, yielding one entry per CDR3 protein. The sample includes 100,000 to 150,000 distinct CDR3 sequences, around 9% of them seen just once. Sequenced sample: blood, either unsorted or a sorted T cell fraction (not recorded which). The receptors were gathered from a male donor with ankylosing spondylitis or in good health (not recorded which).

The J gene is TRBJ1-2, the V gene TRBV7-2, with D unresolved. The germline V gene has CDR1 SGHTA and CDR2 FQGNSA. This CDR3 spans 15 amino acids. Trimming cost V 1 base and J 4 bases, with 13 bases left between them. The DNA for the CDR3 is TGTGCCAGCAGCTTAGGGTGGGCCCGGTCCTATGGCTACACCTTC. Translation: CASSLGWARSYGYTF.

At least ten counts were recorded for this clonotype. This chain connects TRBV12-3 or TRBV12-4 to TRBJ1-2; 8 positions agree with TRBD1. The CDR3 sequence is 13 residues long. The V and J ends lost 0 bases and 6 bases, in that order; junction bases with no gene match: 0. The CDR3 reads CASSLATGDGYTF. The DNA of the CDR3 is TGTGCCAGCAGTTTAGCGACAGGGGATGGCTACACCTTC.

This clonotype has at least ten counts. The genes are TRBV29-1 and TRBJ2-5; TRBD1 agrees at 8 bases. The CDR3 runs 13 residues. Germline CDR1 is SQVTM and CDR2 is ANQGSEA. After removal of 3 bases from V and 2 bases from J, the junction contained 2 bases not matched to a gene. This CDR3 reads CSVDWDRQETQYF. The CDR3 nucleotides read TGCAGCGTTGATTGGGACAGGCAAGAGACCCAGTACTTC.

The sample holds many counts of this clonotype. CDR3 DNA sequence: TGTGCCACCAGCAGAGATGCCCTTGTTCTGGCTAGCGGGAGGGATGAGCAGTTCTTC. It translates to CATSRDALVLASGRDEQFF. This chain links TRBV15 with TRBJ2-1; TRBD2 aligns across 12 bases. CDR1 and CDR2 (germline): LNHNV, YYDKDF (reference sequence). The CDR3 contains 19 residues. V lost 0 bases, J lost 8 bases, and 14 bases stayed unmatched.

The chain links TRBV12-3 or TRBV12-4 to TRBJ1-1; 8 positions match TRBD1. The CDR3 runs to 16 residues. The ends lost 5 bases at V and 5 bases at J; junction bases unmatched: 13. CDR3 nucleotide sequence: TGTGCCAGCAGTCGTACAGGGGGTGGGAGTCAGACTGAAGCTTTCTTT. This translates into CASSRTGGGSQTEAFF.

This clonotype was seen at least ten times. The chain has TRBV20-1 and TRBJ1-6; D call uncertain. Per germline, CDR1 DFQATT and CDR2 SNEGSKA (reference sequence). V gave up 3 bases and J gave up 5 bases, with 11 bases separating them. The CDR3 contains 14 residues. This CDR3 reads CSASGASDNSPLHF. The CDR3, as DNA: TGCAGTGCTAGCGGCGCGTCCGATAATTCACCCCTCCACTTT.

This clonotype was seen repeatedly, ten times or more. V is TRBV5-1 and J is TRBJ2-7, with TRBD2 matching 11 bases. The CDR3 is 15 amino acids. The J segment lost 0 bases and the V segment lost 2 bases, leaving 1 base of the junction unmatched. The germline gives CDR1 SGHRS, CDR2 YFSETQ. The CDR3 is CASSFLAGGSYEQYF. Written as DNA, the CDR3 is TGCGCCAGCAGCTTTCTAGCGGGAGGCTCCTACGAGCAGTACTTC.

This clonotype was detected ten times or more. The genes are TRBV29-1 and TRBJ2-5; D is ambiguous. In germline, CDR1 is SQVTM, CDR2 ANQGSEA. This CDR3 has 13 residues. V was shortened by 7 bases and J by 4 bases, with 16 bases between the two germline ends. Here the CDR3 DNA reads TGCAGCGAAAGGACCGAGATGATAGAGACCCAGTACTTC. Translated, it gives CSERTEMIETQYF.

This clonotype was seen a few times. The CDR3 spells CASSLMGSGANVLTF. In DNA form, the CDR3 reads TGCGCCAGCAGCCTAATGGGGTCTGGGGCCAACGTCCTGACTTTC. The V call is TRBV5-1, the J call TRBJ2-6; D is unresolved. The V end was cut by 4 bases, the J end by 1 base, with 9 bases between. CDR3 size: 15 residues. CDR1 is SGHRS, CDR2 YFSETQ, per germline. Full variable domain (remainder filled in from reference TRBV5-1 and TRBJ2-6): KAGVTQTPRYLIKTRGQQVTLSCSPISGHRSVSWYQQTPGQGLQFLFEYFSETQRNKGNFPGRFSGRQFSNSRSEMNVSTLELGDSALYLCASSLMGSGANVLTFGAGSRLTVL.

This clonotype was recorded many times. V and J are TRBV3-1 and TRBJ2-7; 9 nucleotides match TRBD1. Germline assignment: CDR1 LGHDT and CDR2 YNNKEL (reference sequence). Losses at the gene ends were 3 bases for V and 3 bases for J; bases not matched to a gene: 3. The length of the CDR3 is 14 residues. The CDR3, as DNA: TGTGCCAGCAGCCACCGGGACAGGGACTACGAGCAGTACTTC. It is translated as CASSHRDRDYEQYF.

The rearrangement uses TRBV5-6 and TRBJ1-3; D gene ambiguous. Germline CDR1 and CDR2: SGHDT and YYEEEE. V lost 0 bases to trimming and J lost 0 bases, with 7 bases between them. This CDR3 is 15 amino acids long. In nucleotides, the CDR3 is TGTGCCAGCAGCTTGGGACGATACTCTGGAAACACCATATATTTT. Protein product: CASSLGRYSGNTIYF.

In this sample, this clonotype turned up many times. The chain combines TRBV11-2 with TRBJ2-7; the match to TRBD2 covers 7 bases. J gave up 7 bases and V 1 base, and 13 bases lay outside the gene matches. Per the germline V gene, CDR1 is SGHAT and CDR2 is FQNNGV. The CDR3 has 16 amino acids. In DNA, the CDR3 is TGTGCCAGCAGCTTAGTGCCTCGGGAGGTAGTGAGGGAGCAGTACTTC. This gives the protein CASSLVPREVVREQYF. Supplemented by reference TRBV11-2 and TRBJ2-7, the full variable domain reads EAGVAQSPRYKIIEKRQSVAFWCNPISGHATLYWYQQILGQGPKLLIQFQNNGVVDDSQLPKDRFSAERLKGVDSTLKIQPAKLEDSAVYLCASSLVPREVVREQYFGPGTRLTVT.

This clonotype was found many times. V usage is TRBV20-1 and J usage is TRBJ2-7; TRBD2 matches at 10 bases. The CDR3 is made up of 16 amino acids. V dropped 1 base and J dropped 7; count of bases not matched to a gene: 13. CDR1 DFQATT and CDR2 SNEGSKA come from the germline V gene (reference sequence). CDR3 sequence: CSARVLAGTRPWEQYF. Here the CDR3 DNA reads TGCAGTGCTAGAGTACTAGCGGGAACTAGGCCCTGGGAGCAGTACTTC.

This clonotype was seen repeatedly, ten times or more. This sequence joins TRBV27 and TRBJ1-5; D remains ambiguous. V shed 4 bases and J shed 2 bases, with 9 bases lying between them. CDR1 is MNHEY and CDR2 is SMNVEV in the germline V gene (reference sequence). The CDR3 contains 14 residues. The CDR3 reads CASSWRNGNQPQHF. In DNA, the CDR3 is TGTGCCAGCAGTTGGAGGAATGGCAATCAGCCCCAGCATTTT.

This clonotype has at least ten counts. The V call is TRBV27, the J call TRBJ2-2; D is possibly TRBD2 (5 bases). The CDR3 contains 17 residues. Trimming shortened V by 4 bases and J by 0 bases, and 15 bases separated the two germline ends. Germline V CDR1 and CDR2: MNHEY, SMNVEV (reference sequence). Written as DNA, the CDR3 is TGTGCCAGCAGTTCCACGGGAACACTGACGAACACCGGGGAGCTGTTTTTT. Protein: CASSSTGTLTNTGELFF.

This chain links TRBV5-1 with TRBJ2-7, with D possibly called TRBD1 or TRBD2 (5 bases each). The V end was cut by 2 bases, the J end by 0 bases, with 12 bases between. The CDR3 loop spans 15 amino acids. CDR1 is SGHRS, CDR2 YFSETQ, per germline. In DNA form, the CDR3 reads TGCGCCAGCAGCTTTTACCGGGACGGCTCCTACGAGCAGTACTTC. It translates to CASSFYRDGSYEQYF.

This clonotype has ten or more counts. V gene TRBV18 combines with J gene TRBJ2-2; the D is unclear. The CDR3 loop spans 17 amino acids. V was cut by 5 bases and J by 3 bases, with 19 bases left in between. Germline assignment: CDR1 KGHSH and CDR2 LQKENI. In DNA, the CDR3 is TGTGCCAGCTCATACAATGGGCCTCCTCTCGACACCGGGGAGCTGTTTTTT. Protein product: CASSYNGPPLDTGELFF.

This clonotype has at least ten counts. The J gene is TRBJ2-5, the V gene TRBV20-1, with a tentative D call TRBD1 (5 bases). V lost 5 bases and J lost 3, with 19 bases in between. In germline, CDR1 is DFQATT, CDR2 SNEGSKA (reference sequence). The CDR3 is 15 residues long. The DNA of the CDR3 is TGCAGTGCTTGGGATTATCAGGGTTCGAAAGAGACCCAGTACTTC. Translation: CSAWDYQGSKETQYF.

As concerns this clonotype: Just one base apart from a much larger clone, this may be a read error. V gene TRBV7-2 combines with J gene TRBJ2-7, with D unresolved. The CDR3 length is 11 residues. Germline V lookup: CDR1 SGHTA, CDR2 FQGNSA. CDR3 region: CASSLFYEHYF. The DNA of the CDR3 is TGTGCCAGCAGCTTATTCTACGAGCACTACTTC.

Concerning this clonotype itself: Since a much larger clone is just one base distant, this may be a read error. This sequence joins TRBV4-3 and TRBJ2-2, with 8 nucleotides matching TRBD2. This CDR3 comprises 18 residues. The germline V gene encodes CDR1 LGHNA and CDR2 YSLEER. The CDR3: CASSQDLGLGALGGDLFF. As DNA, the CDR3 is TGCGCCAGCAGCCAAGATTTGGGACTAGGTGCCCTTGGTGGGGACCTGTTTTTT.

This rearrangement joins TRBV9 to TRBJ2-3; 7 bases match TRBD1. With V trimmed by 4 bases and J by 8 bases, 7 bases remained unmatched. This CDR3 has 13 residues. The germline CDR1 and CDR2 sequences are SGDLS and YYNGEE. The CDR3 nucleotides are TGTGCCAGCAGCTCGGGGACAGACTCTACGCAGTATTTT. Translated: CASSSGTDSTQYF.

This clonotype was counted ten times or more. V usage is TRBV28 and J usage is TRBJ2-1; 10 nucleotides align to TRBD2. The CDR3 is made up of 15 amino acids. Germline loops: CDR1 MDHEN, CDR2 SYDVKM. After removal of 2 bases from V and 10 bases from J, the junction contained 8 bases not matched to a gene. In DNA, the CDR3 is TGTGCCAGCAGTTTAACTGTAGCGGGAGGAGGGGAGCAGTTCTTC. It codes for CASSLTVAGGGEQFF.

The chain links TRBV28 to TRBJ1-2; 8 bases fit TRBD1. There are 13 residues in the CDR3. Per the germline V gene, CDR1 is MDHEN and CDR2 is SYDVKM. V was pared by 6 bases and J by 7 bases, with 7 bases of the junction left unmatched. The CDR3 spells CASRKDRASGYTF. CDR3 coding DNA: TGTGCCAGCAGAAAGGACAGGGCGAGTGGCTACACCTTC.

This clonotype came up many times. This rearrangement joins TRBV6-5 to TRBJ1-1, with D possibly being TRBD1 (5 bases). Looked up from germline, CDR1 is MNHEY and CDR2 is SVGAGI. The germline V and J ends were trimmed by 0 bases and 3 bases, with 8 bases remaining between them. CDR3 length equals 14 residues. For the CDR3, the DNA is TGTGCCAGCAGTTACTCTCTGGGGCACACTGAAGCTTTCTTT. This translates into CASSYSLGHTEAFF.

This clonotype was picked up one time. A much larger clone differs from this one at a single base, so this may be a read error. The chain combines TRBV5-1 with TRBJ1-4, with D unclear. The CDR3 totals 17 residues. CDR1 is SGHRS, CDR2 YFSETQ, per germline. V lost 0 bases, J lost 0 bases, and 12 bases lay in between. The CDR3 spells CASSLDTLRATNEKLFF. In nucleotides, the CDR3 is TGCGCCAGCAGCTTGGATACGCTTCGGGCAACTAATGAAAAACTGTTTTTT. Filled out from reference TRBV5-1 and TRBJ1-4, the complete variable domain reads KAGVTQTPRYLIKTRGQQVTLSCSPISGHRSVSWYQQTPGQGLQFLFEYFSETQRNKGNFPGRFSGRQFSNSRSEMNVSTLELGDSALYLCASSLDTLRATNEKLFFGSGTQLSVL.

Notes on this clonotype: A single base separates this from a much larger clone, so it may be a read error. This sequence joins TRBV20-1 and TRBJ2-3; 8 positions match TRBD2. Per the germline V gene, CDR1 is DFQATT and CDR2 is SNEGSKA (reference sequence). The CDR3 is made up of 16 amino acids. The CDR3 loop is CCARDRRLANTDTQYF. CDR3 in DNA: TGCTGTGCTAGAGATCGGCGACTAGCGAACACAGATACGCAGTATTTT.

This clonotype was observed a few times. The chain recombines TRBV7-2 with TRBJ2-2, with D perhaps TRBD2 (5 bases). Germline V gene lookup returns CDR1 SGHTA and CDR2 FQGNSA. V shed 1 base and J shed 4 bases, with 16 bases lying between them. The CDR3 totals 17 residues. The CDR3 region has the DNA TGTGCCAGCAGCTTAGGACCGGGATCGGGGTCCACCGGGGAGCTGTTTTTT. Its translation: CASSLGPGSGSTGELFF. The whole variable domain, remainder taken from reference TRBV7-2 and TRBJ2-2, is GAGVSQSPSNKVTEKGKDVELRCDPISGHTALYWYRQSLGQGLEFLIYFQGNSAPDKSGLPSDRFSAERTGGSVSTLTIQRTQQEDSAVYLCASSLGPGSGSTGELFFGEGSRLTVL.

This clonotype has a handful of counts. The chain joins TRBV7-2 to TRBJ2-1; 7 nucleotides align to TRBD2. The V gene end was trimmed by 5 bases and the J gene end by 7 bases; junction bases not matched to a gene: 14. The germline V gene has CDR1 SGHTA and CDR2 FQGNSA. The CDR3 loop spans 16 amino acids. CDR3 sequence: CASSTSLRTSGNEQFF. DNA for the CDR3: TGTGCCAGCAGCACCAGTTTGAGGACTAGTGGTAATGAGCAGTTCTTC.

CDR3 bases: TGCAGCGTCGCAATCACCCTGGGAGGGAATGAGCAGTTCTTC. Amino acids: CSVAITLGGNEQFF. V and J are TRBV29-1 and TRBJ2-1; 7 bases line up with TRBD2. Trimming cost V 6 bases and J 7 bases; bases outside gene matches: 12. Germline assignment: CDR1 SQVTM and CDR2 ANQGSEA. The length of the CDR3 is 14 residues.

Only a few counts were recorded for this clonotype. The V gene is TRBV7-2, the J gene TRBJ2-7; D may be TRBD1 (6 bases). The CDR3 covers 16 residues. Trimming removed 5 bases from V and 3 bases from J, with 20 bases in between. Per germline, CDR1 SGHTA and CDR2 FQGNSA. In nucleotides, the CDR3 is TGTGCCAGCAGCGCACCTCAGGGGACATGGCTCTACGAGCAGTACTTC. Translating it yields CASSAPQGTWLYEQYF.

This clonotype occurred many times. The chain uses TRBV28 and TRBJ2-1; D is ambiguous. CDR1 is MDHEN, CDR2 SYDVKM, per germline. The CDR3 extends over 12 amino acids. Trimming took off 6 bases at V and 9 bases at J, with 12 bases between the two ends. The CDR3 here is CASSSPAVEQFF. In DNA, the CDR3 is TGTGCCAGCAGCTCCCCTGCCGTTGAGCAGTTCTTC. The variable domain in full, completed from reference TRBV28 and TRBJ2-1, reads DVKVTQSSRYLVKRTGEKVFLECVQDMDHENMFWYRQDPGLGLRLIYFSYDVKMKEKGDIPEGYSVSREKKERFSLILESASTNQTSMYLCASSSPAVEQFFGPGTRLTVL.

The table lists this clonotype with many counts. V and J are TRBV5-1 and TRBJ2-1; tentative D call: TRBD1 (6 bases). In germline, CDR1 is SGHRS, CDR2 YFSETQ. This CDR3 comprises 15 residues. V lost 4 bases and J 6 bases, leaving 17 bases between the germline ends. The DNA of the CDR3 is TGCGCCAGCAGCGTGGCGGCAGGGGTTAGCAATGAGCAGTTCTTC. This encodes CASSVAAGVSNEQFF.